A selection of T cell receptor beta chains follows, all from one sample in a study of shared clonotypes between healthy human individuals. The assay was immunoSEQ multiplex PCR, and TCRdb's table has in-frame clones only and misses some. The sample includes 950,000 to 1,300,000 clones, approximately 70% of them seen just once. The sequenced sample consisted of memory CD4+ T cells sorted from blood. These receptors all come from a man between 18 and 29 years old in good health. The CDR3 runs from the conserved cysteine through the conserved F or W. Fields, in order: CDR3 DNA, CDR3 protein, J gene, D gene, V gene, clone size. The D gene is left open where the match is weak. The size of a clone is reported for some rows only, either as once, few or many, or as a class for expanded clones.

TGTGCCAGCAGTTACGGAGACAGGAGAACCCAGTACTTC CASSYGDRRTQYF TRBJ2-5 . TRBV6-5 .
TGTGCCAGCAGCCTAAGACGTGGAGCAACTAATGAAAAACTGTTTTTT CASSLRRGATNEKLFF TRBJ1-4 . TRBV7-9 .
TGTGCCAGCAGTGGGGACAGGCAAGAGACCCAGTACTTC CASSGDRQETQYF TRBJ2-5 TRBD1 TRBV5-6 .
TGTGCCAGCAGCTCGGGACTAGCGGGAGGGGCAGATACGCAGTATTTT CASSSGLAGGADTQYF TRBJ2-3 TRBD2 TRBV7-2 .
TGCAGTGCTAGGGGACATGAAAAACTGTTTTTT CSARGHEKLFF TRBJ1-4 . TRBV20-1 once
TGTGCCAGCAGCCCCATTGGGGGGAGGGTAGATACGCAGTATTTT CASSPIGGRVDTQYF TRBJ2-3 TRBD2 TRBV7-8 .
TGTGCCAGCAGCTCCCAGACTAGCGGAGAGACCCAGTACTTC CASSSQTSGETQYF TRBJ2-5 TRBD2 TRBV7-2 .
TGTGCCAGCAGCAACGTGCTACAGGACAGGGACTCCTACGAGCAGTACTTC CASSNVLQDRDSYEQYF TRBJ2-7 TRBD1 TRBV28 .
TGTGCCAGCAGGCCCGACAGGGGCCTTAACTATGGCTACACCTTC CASRPDRGLNYGYTF TRBJ1-2 TRBD1 TRBV6-1 .
TGTGCCAGCAGCGTCCAGGGGTTAGCTAACTATGGCTACACCTTC CASSVQGLANYGYTF TRBJ1-2 . TRBV2 .
TGTGCCTGGACCCCCTGGTGGAAGAACACTGAAGCTTTCTTT CAWTPWWKNTEAFF TRBJ1-1 . TRBV30 few
TGTGCCAGCTCCCTGGACAGGGGGTTGGCTCAGCCCCAGCATTTT CASSLDRGLAQPQHF TRBJ1-5 TRBD1 TRBV18 .
TGTGCCAGTAGTATAGGGGGCAACCATCAGCCCCAGCATTTT CASSIGGNHQPQHF TRBJ1-5 . TRBV19 .
TGTGCCGACCGTTCTGGGACTAGCAATGAGCAGTTCTTC CADRSGTSNEQFF TRBJ2-1 TRBD2 TRBV5-4 .
TGCAGTGCTCCATCCTTCGAAAAACTGTTTTTT CSAPSFEKLFF TRBJ1-4 . TRBV20-1 .
TGTGCCAGCAGTGTAGTCAGGGACACTGAAGCTTTCTTT CASSVVRDTEAFF TRBJ1-1 . TRBV6-1 few
TGTGCCAGCAGCTTAGGAGGACAGGGCATGAACACTGAAGCTTTCTTT CASSLGGQGMNTEAFF TRBJ1-1 TRBD1 TRBV11-3 once
TGTGCCAGCGGACGGGGGTCCGGGGAGACCCAGTACTTC CASGRGSGETQYF TRBJ2-5 . TRBV7-2 .
TGTGCCAGCAGTCCAACAGGGCTGCGCACTGAAGCTTTCTTT CASSPTGLRTEAFF TRBJ1-1 . TRBV4-2 .
TGCAGTGCTAGGGTAGGGGATACGCAGTATTTT CSARVGDTQYF TRBJ2-3 . TRBV20-1 .
TGTGCCAGCAGCCGCCGGCAGTCTAGCGGCTACGAGCAGTACTTC CASSRRQSSGYEQYF TRBJ2-7 TRBD2 TRBV5-8 once
TGTGCCTCCTCAACGCCGGGGTATAGCACAGATACGCAGTATTTT CASSTPGYSTDTQYF TRBJ2-3 . TRBV28 once
TGTGCCAGCAGCTTAGGGAGGGGAAGCACTGAAGCTTTCTTT CASSLGRGSTEAFF TRBJ1-1 . TRBV7-2 .
TGTGCCAGCAGTTTAATCGAACAGGGAGGGTCAGATACGCAGTATTTT CASSLIEQGGSDTQYF TRBJ2-3 . TRBV28 .
TGTGCCAGTAGTACCCCACTCAATCCCGGGGAGCTGTTTTTT CASSTPLNPGELFF TRBJ2-2 . TRBV19 once
TGTGCCTGGAGTGACCCATACGAGCAGTACTTC CAWSDPYEQYF TRBJ2-7 . TRBV30 once
TGTGCCAGCAGACTCGGGACAGGGGAATGGGAGACCCAGTACTTC CASRLGTGEWETQYF TRBJ2-5 TRBD1 TRBV6-1 .
TGCAGCGTCGGACTAGAAACTTGGACCGGGGAGCTGTTTTTT CSVGLETWTGELFF TRBJ2-2 TRBD2 TRBV29-1 .
TGTGCCAGCAGCCAGAGACAGAGTAGCAATCAGCCCCAGCATTTT CASSQRQSSNQPQHF TRBJ1-5 . TRBV27 .
TGCGCCAGCAGCTTGGGCGGGACAGGGGGCGCAAGGGCCGAGCAGTACTTC CASSLGGTGGARAEQYF TRBJ2-7 TRBD1 TRBV5-1 once
TGTGCCAGTAGAGGACAGGGTCTGTACGAGCAGTACTTC CASRGQGLYEQYF TRBJ2-7 TRBD1 TRBV19 .
TGTGCCAGCAGCTTAGGACAGGGAATTAGAGGGACCGGGGAGCTGTTTTTT CASSLGQGIRGTGELFF TRBJ2-2 TRBD1 TRBV7-6 .
TGCAGCGTTGGGGGAAGGGGAGGACAAGAGACCCAGTACTTC CSVGGRGGQETQYF TRBJ2-5 . TRBV29-1 .
TGTGCCAGCAGGAACAGGGACAGTGAAAAACTGTTTTTT CASRNRDSEKLFF TRBJ1-4 TRBD1 TRBV7-8 many
TGCGCCAGCAGCAGAGGACTAGCGGGAGTGATGTTCCAAGAGACCCAGTACTTC CASSRGLAGVMFQETQYF TRBJ2-5 TRBD2 TRBV5-1 .
TGTGCCAGCAGCTCGGACAGGATACTATCCTACGAGCAGTACTTC CASSSDRILSYEQYF TRBJ2-7 TRBD1 TRBV11-2 once
TGTGCCAGCAGCAACGGGGGCCACGGGGATCAGCCCCAGCATTTT CASSNGGHGDQPQHF TRBJ1-5 . TRBV21-1 once